This T cell receptor (beta chain) was found in a study of shared T cell receptors in the human thymus. Generated by immunoSEQ multiplex PCR, the TCRdb table keeps only in-frame clones and is missing some. The data show hundreds of thousands of clones, 70% to 90% seen once. The CDR3 is 15 residues long. Germline-derived CDR1 and CDR2 are KGHSH and LQKENI. V lost 0 bases to trimming and J lost 6 bases; unmatched junction nucleotides: 1. The same specimen was also included in a second study, on human thymus T cells.

This chain joins TRBV18 and TRBJ2-1, with TRBD1 matching 11 bases. This clonotype was obtained from a boy under three years old with a congenital heart defect. Sequencing was performed on thymocytes. This CDR3 is CASSPPGTGGNEQFF. CDR3 DNA: TGTGCCAGCTCACCACCCGGGACAGGGGGCAATGAGCAGTTCTTC.